One sample yielded the 25 T cell receptor beta chains listed below, sequenced in a study of tumor-infiltrating lymphocytes in primary liver carcinoma. The researchers produced TCR beta cDNA from approximately 460 ng total RNA with a constant-region primer. Employing slightly modified ARM-PCR, three nested multiplex PCR rounds were run, and these gave rise to the TCR beta libraries. TRBV1-TRBV30 forward primers paired with a C-beta reverse primer drove the first two PCR rounds, roughly 9 cycles each. Each CDR3 protein gets one entry after TCRdb re-called the multiplex PCR reads with MiXCR. The sample consists of around 22,000 distinct CDR3 sequences, 80% of them appearing once. DNA and RNA were both co-extracted from 20-30 mg of bulk tissue that had not been sorted. Material: liver tumor tissue from sampling region 2. Specified subset: tumor region T2, inferior pole. The source is a young woman with primary liver carcinoma and hepatitis B virus infection.

On this clonotype: Relative to the germline gene, one junction end is altered; a read error may explain this. The V gene is TRBV5-6, the J gene TRBJ2-7; maybe TRBD1 (6 bases). CDR1 is SGHDT, CDR2 YYEEEE, per germline. CDR3 size: 15 residues. In nucleotides, the CDR3 is TGTGCCACCAGCTTGAATACAGGGAGTTCCAACGAGCAGTACTTC. Its protein product is CATSLNTGSSNEQYF.

Comment on this clonotype: Without the conserved terminal phenylalanine or tryptophan, this CDR3 likely stems from a read error. V gene TRBV6-5 combines with J gene TRBJ2-7; D remains ambiguous. Germline V CDR1 and CDR2: MNHEY, SVGAGI. The CDR3 is 15 amino acids. The CDR3 region is CANSYKDSSSYEQYL. CDR3 coding DNA: TGTGCCAACAGTTACAAGGATAGCAGCTCCTACGAGCAGTACTTA.

This clonotype appeared a single time. The CDR3 ends on some other residue instead of the conserved phenylalanine or tryptophan, so this is likely a read error. The DNA is left out, because the CDR3 cannot be placed on it with certainty; the CDR3 is given as TCRdb lists it. The chain has TRBV6-5 and TRBJ2-7. The CDR3 extends over 15 residues, inclusive of both ends. In germline, CDR1 is MNHEY, CDR2 SVGAGI. CDR3 amino acids: CASSYNDSSSYEKYS.

To note about this clonotype: The junction does not match germline at one end; this may be a read error. The V call is TRBV7-3, the J call TRBJ2-1; the match to TRBD2 covers 9 bases. This CDR3 is 18 amino acids long. Germline loops: CDR1 SGHTA, CDR2 FQGTGA. CDR3: CASSLFFGAGGPYNDQFF. The CDR3 DNA follows: TGTGCCAGCAGCTTATTCTTCGGAGCGGGAGGCCCTTACAATGATCAGTTCTTC.

A word on this clonotype: The missing conserved phenylalanine or tryptophan at the end of this CDR3 makes a read error likely. The DNA is left out, because the CDR3 cannot be placed on it with certainty; the CDR3 is given as TCRdb lists it. V and J are TRBV28 and TRBJ2-3; the table gives TRBD2 as D, unverified against the DNA. The germline V gene has CDR1 MDHEN and CDR2 SYDVKM. The CDR3 extends over 14 residues, inclusive of both ends. CDR3 loop: CASSKAGPQDTRYH.

With regard to this clonotype: The conserved closing phenylalanine or tryptophan is absent in this CDR3, likely reflecting a read error. It is unclear where the CDR3 begins or ends on the DNA, so no DNA is shown, and the CDR3 is as TCRdb lists it. This rearrangement joins TRBV12-1 to TRBJ2-3; the table calls TRBD2, which could not be checked here. TRBV12-1 counts as a pseudogene. Both ends counted, the CDR3 spans 16 residues. CDR3 in amino acids: CATSSELAGDTDTQYS.

Comment on this clonotype: Relative to the germline gene, one junction end is altered; a read error may explain this. The gene calls are TRBV28 and TRBJ1-2; tentative D call: TRBD1 (5 bases). In germline, CDR1 is MDHEN, CDR2 SYDVKM. The CDR3 has 15 residues. DNA of the CDR3: TGTGCCAGTAGTTCAAAGGGACGGGAAAGCTATGCCTACACCTTC. Translated: CASSSKGRESYAYTF.

This clonotype has a single count. One junction end disagrees with the germline gene, perhaps due to a read error. This chain connects TRBV4-2 to TRBJ2-7; no reliable D call. Germline V gene sequence: CDR1 LGHNA, CDR2 YNFKEQ. The CDR3 has 14 amino acids. The CDR3 is CANSLGPYVYEQCF. The CDR3 coding sequence is TGTGCCAACAGCTTAGGGCCCTATGTCTACGAGCAATGCTTC.

Notes on this clonotype: Just one base apart from a much larger clone, this may be a read error. The V and J genes are TRBV7-2 and TRBJ2-6; D gene uncertain. Trimming removed 6 bases from V and 3 bases from J, with 9 bases in between. The CDR3 sequence is 14 residues long. Germline V gives CDR1 SGHTA, CDR2 FQGNSA. For the CDR3, the DNA is TGTGCCAGCAGTAGGGAAGGTGGGGCCAACGTCCTGACTTTC. Translated: CASSREGGANVLTF.

About this clonotype: Mismatch with germline at one junction end may stem from a read error. V and J are TRBV11-1 and TRBJ2-7; D gene uncertain. The germline CDR1 and CDR2 sequences are SGHAT and FQDESV (reference sequence). The CDR3 is made up of 14 amino acids. CDR3 in amino acids: CASSLMTASYEQYF. DNA for the CDR3: TGTGCCAGCAGCTTAATGACGGCCTCCTACGAGCAGTATTTC. Supplemented by reference TRBV11-1 and TRBJ2-7, the full variable domain reads EAEVAQSPRYKITEKSQAVAFWCDPISGHATLYWYRQILGQGPELLVQFQDESVVDDSQLPKDRFSAERLKGVDSTLKIQPAELGDSAMYLCASSLMTASYEQYFGPGTRLTVT.

As for this clonotype: Germline is not matched at one junction end, which may reflect a read error. The J gene is TRBJ2-1, the V gene TRBV28, with D possibly matching TRBD2 (5 bases). The CDR3 is 17 amino acids. Germline-derived CDR1 and CDR2 are MDHEN and SYDVKM. This chain's CDR3 is CTSPILVGVFGYNKQFF. The CDR3 bases are TGTACCAGCCCCATACTAGTGGGAGTTTTCGGCTACAATAAGCAGTTCTTC.

On this clonotype itself: One end of the junction fails to match germline, which may point to a read error. V is TRBV19 and J is TRBJ2-3; 8 nucleotides agree with TRBD1. The CDR3 covers 14 residues. Germline V gives CDR1 LNHDA, CDR2 SQIVND (reference sequence). For the CDR3, the DNA is TGTGCCAGTAGTACAGGACAGGGCACAGATAGGCAGTATTTT. Its translation: CASSTGQGTDRQYF.

The chain couples TRBV6-6 to TRBJ2-7; 7 nucleotides align to TRBD2. The germline V gene has CDR1 MNHNY and CDR2 SVGAGI (reference sequence). This CDR3 is built from 13 residues. The CDR3 protein is CTIRPGGTYEQYF. The CDR3 DNA is TGTACCATCAGGCCCGGGGGGACCTACGAGCAGTACTTC.

This clonotype was seen ten or more times. The genes are TRBV28 and TRBJ2-4, with 11 bases fitting TRBD2. Germline V gene sequence: CDR1 MDHEN, CDR2 SYDVKM. The CDR3 has 16 residues. J lost 3 bases, V lost 4 bases, and 5 bases had no gene match. CDR3 protein: CASSSPGTSGKNIQYF. The CDR3 nucleotides read TGTGCCAGCAGTTCCCCCGGGACTAGCGGCAAAAACATTCAGTACTTC.

In regard to this clonotype: One base away lies a much larger clone, so this may be a sequencing read error. The gene calls are TRBV19 and TRBJ1-5; D gene ambiguous. This CDR3 has 15 residues. The ends were cut back, 6 bases at V and 3 bases at J, with 15 bases in the middle. CDR1 is LNHDA, CDR2 SQIVND, per germline (reference sequence). CDR3 sequence reads: CASSLQGFHNQPQHF. In nucleotides, the CDR3 is TGTGCCAGTAGCCTACAAGGATTCCACAATCAGCCCCAGCATTTT.

As regards this clonotype: Since the CDR3 does not end with the conserved phenylalanine or tryptophan, this likely comes from a read error. V and J are TRBV11-2 and TRBJ1-2; D gene uncertain. There are 14 residues in the CDR3. Germline V gene data show CDR1 as SGHAT and CDR2 as FQNNGV. The CDR3 DNA follows: TGTGCCAGCAGCTTAAGAGAAGCTAACTATGGTTACACCATC. Protein product: CASSLREANYGYTI.

A word on this clonotype: This is likely a read error, given that the CDR3 carries no conserved phenylalanine or tryptophan at its end. The DNA is left out, because the CDR3 cannot be placed on it with certainty; the CDR3 is given as TCRdb lists it. V is TRBV11-3 and J is TRBJ2-7; TRBD1, the D gene given by the table, was not confirmed from the DNA. From germline, CDR1 is SGHNT and CDR2 YENEEA. The CDR3 sequence runs 15 residues, both termini included. CDR3 protein: CASSLDRDLSYGHYS.

Concerning this clonotype itself: Mismatch with germline at one junction end may stem from a read error. CDR3 DNA sequence: TGTGCCAGCAGTTTAAAAAGTGGCGGATTCTTCGAAAAACTGTTTTTC. It encodes CASSLKSGGFFEKLFF. This chain connects TRBV7-9 to TRBJ1-4; no clear D gene. CDR3 size: 16 residues. Per germline, CDR1 SEHNR and CDR2 FQNEAQ (reference sequence). Together with reference TRBV7-9 and TRBJ1-4, the CDR3 gives the full variable domain: DTGVSQNPRHKITKRGQNVTFRCDPISEHNRLYWYRQTLGQGPEFLTYFQNEAQLEKSRLLSDRFSAERPKGSFSTLEIQRTEQGDSAMYLCASSLKSGGFFEKLFFGSGTQLSVL.

Turning to this clonotype: One end of the junction fails to match germline, which may point to a read error. The chain combines TRBV6-5 with TRBJ2-2; a weak D match, TRBD2 (5 bases). Germline V lookup: CDR1 MNHEY, CDR2 SVGAGI. The CDR3 runs to 15 residues. Written as DNA, the CDR3 is TGTGCCAGCAGTCCGAGGACTGGGTTCACCGGGGTGCTGTTTTTT. Translation gives CASSPRTGFTGVLFF.

About this clonotype: A junction boundary mismatches the germline segment, possibly from a read error. V gene TRBV11-2 combines with J gene TRBJ2-5, with D possibly TRBD1 on 5 matching bases. This CDR3 has 15 residues. Germline V gene lookup returns CDR1 SGHAT and CDR2 FQNNGV. The CDR3 is CACSFLTTATETQYF. CDR3 nucleotides: TGTGCCTGCAGCTTTTTGACGACAGCCACTGAGACACAGTACTTC.

In the case of this clonotype: At one end, the junction sequence differs from germline, possibly due to a read error. The V gene is TRBV29-1, the J gene TRBJ1-1; a weak D match, TRBD1 (6 bases). Germline CDR1 is SQVTM and CDR2 is ANQGSEA. The CDR3 has 12 residues. CDR3 bases: TGCAGTGTCGAGACAGGAAGCACTGAACCTTTCTTT. Its translation: CSVETGSTEPFF.

For this clonotype: At one boundary the junction diverges from the germline segment, which might be a read error. The rearrangement uses TRBV11-3 and TRBJ2-7, with D perhaps being TRBD1 or TRBD2 (5 bases each). CDR1 and CDR2 from the germline V gene are SGHNT and YENEEA. This CDR3 contains 15 residues. In DNA, the CDR3 is TGTGCCAGCAGCTTAGATCGGGGCCTCTCCTACGAGCACTACTTC. Encoded protein: CASSLDRGLSYEHYF.

The rearrangement links TRBV11-2 to TRBJ2-2; a possible D gene is TRBD1 (6 bases). From germline, CDR1 is SGHAT and CDR2 FQNNGV. V was cut by 1 base and J by 16 bases, with 22 bases left in between. The CDR3 totals 15 residues. CDR3 DNA sequence: TGTGCCAGCAGCTTAGGACAGGTTTTCACCGGGGAGTCGTTTTTT. Translation: CASSLGQVFTGESFF.

Concerning this clonotype: Relative to the germline gene, one junction end is altered; a read error may explain this. The rearrangement joins TRBV4-3 to TRBJ2-7; D might be TRBD1 (5 bases). Per the germline V gene, CDR1 is LGHNA and CDR2 is YSLEER. The CDR3 spans 15 residues. CDR3 nucleotides: TGCGTCAGCAGCCTAGATTTTCCAGGGTCCTACAAGCAGTACTTC. It encodes CVSSLDFPGSYKQYF.

The chain uses TRBV4-1 and TRBJ2-5; tentative D call: TRBD2 (5 bases). Germline V gene sequence: CDR1 MGHRA, CDR2 YSYEKL. CDR3 length: 15 amino acids. CDR3 nucleotides: TGCGTCAGGAGTCAAGGCAGCGGAGCTCGGGGGACCCAGTACTTC. Amino acids: CVRSQGSGARGTQYF.